These T cell receptor beta chains were read from a single sample in a study of CD8 T cells in ankylosing spondylitis. Each CDR3 protein is one row after TCRdb ran MiXCR on the 5' RACE reads. This sample has some 140,000 distinct CDR3 sequences, with over 9.5% found just once. The sequenced sample was blood, either unsorted or a sorted T cell fraction (not recorded which). The source is a female donor with ankylosing spondylitis or in good health (not recorded which). CDR3s leave out the opening cysteine and the closing phenylalanine or tryptophan. Clone size, where shown, is once, few, many, or a class for clones that have expanded.

v_call: TRBV12-3/TRBV12-4; j_call: TRBJ2-2; clone_size: many; cdr3_aa: ASRDRNQPGELF
v_call: TRBV5-1; j_call: TRBJ2-7; clone_size: few; cdr3_aa: ASSLWQGTYEQY
v_call: TRBV20-1; j_call: TRBJ1-1; clone_size: few; cdr3_aa: SARRGVGTEAF
v_call: TRBV2; j_call: TRBJ1-5; clone_size: many; cdr3_aa: ASSLTGRLAQPQH
v_call: TRBV18; j_call: TRBJ2-1; clone_size: many; cdr3_aa: ASSPPPGPQAYNEQF
v_call: TRBV5-1; j_call: TRBJ2-7; clone_size: many; cdr3_aa: ASRPEDSYEQY
v_call: TRBV4-1; j_call: TRBJ1-1; clone_size: many; cdr3_aa: ASRGRTENTEAF
v_call: TRBV5-1; j_call: TRBJ1-1; clone_size: many; cdr3_aa: ASSLDQGTNTEAF
v_call: TRBV29-1; j_call: TRBJ2-3; clone_size: many; cdr3_aa: SVEAGRGADTQY
v_call: TRBV29-1; j_call: TRBJ1-2; clone_size: many; cdr3_aa: SVSRSNYGYT
v_call: TRBV5-5; j_call: TRBJ1-2; clone_size: few; cdr3_aa: ASSLGTKPTFYGYT
v_call: TRBV4-1; j_call: TRBJ2-7; clone_size: -; cdr3_aa: ASSQDSSFISYEQY
v_call: TRBV7-9; j_call: TRBJ1-2; clone_size: -; cdr3_aa: ASTLTIQEGYT
v_call: TRBV12-3/TRBV12-4; j_call: TRBJ2-7; clone_size: many; cdr3_aa: ASSYGQNEQY
v_call: TRBV7-2; j_call: TRBJ2-1; clone_size: many; cdr3_aa: ASSLLNRGFSNEQF
v_call: TRBV7-9; j_call: TRBJ1-2; clone_size: many; cdr3_aa: ASSSGQKGGGYT
v_call: TRBV2; j_call: TRBJ2-1; clone_size: -; cdr3_aa: ASSRDYTYNEQF
v_call: TRBV12-3/TRBV12-4; j_call: TRBJ2-1; clone_size: few; cdr3_aa: ASSSPGGTSGEQF
v_call: TRBV5-1; j_call: TRBJ2-1; clone_size: many; cdr3_aa: ASSPDGDNEQF
v_call: TRBV19; j_call: TRBJ2-1; clone_size: few; cdr3_aa: ASSIEGPTWGEQF
v_call: TRBV10-3; j_call: TRBJ2-7; clone_size: many; cdr3_aa: AISGSSYEQY
v_call: TRBV2; j_call: TRBJ2-7; clone_size: many; cdr3_aa: ASSETLYEQY